These T cell receptor beta chains were read from a single sample in a study of cytomegalovirus exposure and HLA in healthy donors. Assay: immunoSEQ multiplex PCR; the TCRdb copy retains only in-frame clones and omits some. This sample carries under 150,000 clones, around three quarters of them seen once, and the ten largest clones take roughly 2.2%. The sequencing sample was made of PBMCs. These receptors all come from a young man in good health and CMV-seronegative. CDR3s include the opening cysteine and the closing phenylalanine or tryptophan. D genes are given only for firm matches. Size is stated for part of the rows, as once, few or many counts, or as a class when the clone is expanded.

TRBV11-2,11,.,TRBJ2-1,.,CASSPGEGWFF,TGTGCCAGCAGCCCGGGGGAAGGTTGGTTCTTC
TRBV2,12,.,TRBJ2-7,.,CASSEARYEQYF,TGTGCCAGCAGTGAAGCGCGATACGAGCAGTACTTC
TRBV9,16,once,TRBJ2-2,TRBD2,CASSVVASGITGELFF,TGTGCCAGCAGCGTAGTGGCTAGCGGCATCACCGGGGAGCTGTTTTTT
TRBV9,14,.,TRBJ2-7,TRBD1,CASSPVQGAGEQYF,TGTGCCAGCAGTCCAGTACAGGGGGCGGGAGAGCAGTACTTC
TRBV19,14,.,TRBJ1-6,.,CASSAGREASPLHF,TGTGCCAGTAGTGCCGGCAGAGAGGCTTCACCCCTCCACTTT
TRBV7-9,15,.,TRBJ2-6,TRBD1,CASSTGQGGANVLTF,TGTGCCAGCAGTACCGGACAGGGTGGGGCCAACGTCCTGACTTTC
TRBV5-1,14,.,TRBJ1-1,TRBD1,CASSSGQTNTEAFF,TGCGCCAGCAGCTCGGGACAGACGAACACTGAAGCTTTCTTT
TRBV28,15,.,TRBJ1-1,.,CASTPSIRAVPEAFF,TGTGCCAGCACCCCCTCCATCCGAGCCGTCCCTGAAGCTTTCTTT
TRBV19,15,.,TRBJ2-1,TRBD2,CASSPLAGTINEQFF,TGTGCCAGTAGTCCCCTAGCGGGTACGATCAATGAGCAGTTCTTC
TRBV5-1,13,few,TRBJ1-1,TRBD1,CASSNRGNTEAFF,TGCGCCAGCAGCAACAGGGGAAACACTGAAGCTTTCTTT
TRBV28,11,.,TRBJ1-3,TRBD1,CASSSFRGQAF,TGTGCCAGCAGTTCTTTTAGGGGACAGGCGTTT
TRBV28,18,.,TRBJ1-5,TRBD1,CASRDRDPRGYSNQPQHF,TGTGCCAGCCGGGACAGGGACCCTCGGGGGTATAGCAATCAGCCCCAGCATTTT
TRBV2,14,.,TRBJ1-1,.,CASSDFFTGTEAFF,TGTGCCAGCAGTGATTTCTTCACGGGCACTGAAGCTTTCTTT
TRBV6-1,14,.,TRBJ1-1,TRBD1,CASTGGTGGTEAFF,TGTGCCAGCACCGGTGGGACAGGGGGCACTGAAGCTTTCTTT
TRBV5-1,15,.,TRBJ2-1,TRBD2,CASSPPAGGNNEQFF,TGCGCCAGCAGCCCGCCAGCGGGGGGGAACAATGAGCAGTTCTTC
TRBV28,15,.,TRBJ2-4,.,CASSVYRLAKNIQYF,TGTGCCAGCAGTGTTTACAGGCTAGCCAAAAACATTCAGTACTTC
TRBV7-9,15,once,TRBJ2-1,TRBD2,CASSSRLAGSNEQFF,TGTGCCAGCAGCTCCAGACTAGCGGGATCTAATGAGCAGTTCTTC
TRBV27,17,.,TRBJ2-7,TRBD1,CASSFRQGMRLTYEQYF,TGTGCCAGCAGTTTCCGACAGGGAATGAGGTTGACTTACGAGCAGTACTTC
TRBV27,12,few,TRBJ1-1,.,CASSETYGEAFF,TGTGCCAGCAGCGAGACATACGGTGAAGCTTTCTTT
TRBV27,15,few,TRBJ2-6,.,CASSFGGAGANVLTF,TGTGCCAGCAGTTTCGGAGGGGCGGGGGCCAACGTCCTGACTTTC
TRBV28,16,.,TRBJ2-7,TRBD1,CASRKTGQGAWYEQYF,TGTGCCAGCAGAAAAACCGGACAGGGGGCTTGGTACGAGCAGTACTTC
TRBV9,17,.,TRBJ2-1,TRBD2,CASSGGVLAGKYNEQFF,TGTGCCAGCAGCGGAGGGGTTCTAGCGGGAAAGTACAATGAGCAGTTCTTC
TRBV7-9,14,.,TRBJ2-7,.,CASSLRGVSYEQYF,TGTGCCAGCAGCTTACGTGGAGTCTCCTACGAGCAGTACTTC
TRBV7-9,13,few,TRBJ2-7,TRBD1,CASTRQGAHEQYF,TGTGCCAGCACCCGACAGGGGGCCCACGAGCAGTACTTC
TRBV5-6,16,.,TRBJ2-5,TRBD1,CASSVPTGAWEETQYF,TGTGCCAGCAGCGTCCCGACAGGGGCTTGGGAAGAGACCCAGTACTTC
TRBV19,13,.,TRBJ1-6,TRBD1,CASRGQVGSPLHF,TGTGCCAGTAGGGGACAGGTAGGATCACCCCTCCACTTT
TRBV30,14,.,TRBJ1-1,.,CAWSGRQVNTEAFF,TGTGCCTGGAGTGGAAGACAGGTGAACACTGAAGCTTTCTTT
TRBV2,14,.,TRBJ1-4,.,CASTGTPLNEKLFF,TGTGCCAGCACCGGGACACCCCTGAATGAAAAACTGTTTTTT
TRBV5-4,15,.,TRBJ1-5,TRBD1,CASSLTGTGDQPQHF,TGTGCCAGCAGCCTAACCGGGACAGGGGATCAGCCCCAGCATTTT
TRBV5-1,14,.,TRBJ2-5,.,CASSPRDSQETQYF,TGCGCCAGCAGCCCACGGGACTCCCAAGAGACCCAGTACTTC
TRBV6-1,13,.,TRBJ2-7,TRBD1,CASPDRAAYEQYF,TGTGCCAGCCCCGACAGGGCCGCCTACGAGCAGTACTTC
TRBV5-8,12,few,TRBJ2-7,.,CASSLDRREQYF,TGTGCCAGCAGCCTAGACAGACGAGAGCAGTACTTC
TRBV30,12,.,TRBJ2-1,TRBD2,CAWETSGIIPFF,TGTGCCTGGGAGACTAGCGGGATAATCCCGTTCTTC
TRBV6-6,14,.,TRBJ1-5,TRBD1,CASSYSGGIQPQHF,TGTGCCAGCAGTTATTCAGGGGGCATTCAGCCCCAGCATTTT
TRBV19,15,.,TRBJ1-2,.,CASTIGLAGFYGYTF,TGTGCCAGTACCATAGGCCTGGCAGGGTTCTATGGCTACACCTTC
TRBV5-1,15,.,TRBJ1-4,TRBD1,CASSLGAGQDEKLFF,TGCGCCAGCAGTCTGGGGGCGGGACAGGATGAAAAACTGTTTTTT
TRBV5-4,15,.,TRBJ2-1,.,CASSLMSNRYNEQFF,TGTGCCAGCAGCTTAATGAGTAATCGCTACAATGAGCAGTTCTTC
TRBV5-1,15,.,TRBJ2-5,TRBD1,CASSLGQGAGETQYF,TGCGCCAGCAGCTTGGGACAGGGGGCAGGGGAGACCCAGTACTTC
TRBV5-1,14,.,TRBJ1-2,TRBD1,CASSPGQGVYGYTF,TGCGCCAGCAGCCCGGGACAGGGGGTCTATGGCTACACCTTC
TRBV19,16,.,TRBJ1-4,.,CASSTAGKVLKEKLFF,TGTGCCAGTAGTACGGCAGGGAAGGTACTTAAGGAAAAACTGTTTTTT
TRBV5-6,12,.,TRBJ1-1,.,CASSDEARGAFF,TGTGCCAGCAGCGATGAAGCTCGCGGAGCTTTCTTT
TRBV5-4,14,.,TRBJ2-7,.,CASSWEDGSYEQYF,TGTGCCAGCAGCTGGGAGGACGGTTCCTACGAGCAGTACTTC
TRBV7-9,15,.,TRBJ2-1,TRBD2,CASSLEASGRVRQFF,TGTGCCAGCAGCTTAGAGGCTAGCGGGAGGGTACGGCAGTTCTTC
TRBV7-8,10,.,TRBJ2-3,.,CASSTDTQYF,TGTGCCTCTAGCACAGATACGCAGTATTTT
TRBV21-1,14,.,TRBJ2-7,.,CASSKEGAVYEQYF,TGTGCCAGCAGCAAAGAGGGGGCAGTCTACGAGCAGTACTTC
TRBV6-5,15,.,TRBJ2-5,TRBD1,CASSNLGQGGETQYF,TGTGCCAGCAGCAACCTAGGACAGGGTGGAGAGACCCAGTACTTC